The 18 T cell receptor beta chains below all came from one sample that was sequenced in a study of graft-versus-host responses after intestinal transplantation. Their cognate antigens are unknown. The repertoire was sequenced with immunoSEQ multiplex PCR; TCRdb's copy has only in-frame clones and lacks some. The sample holds some 90,000 clones; approximately 90% are singletons and the top ten take roughly 0.39%. The sample was unstimulated CD8+ T cells sorted from spleen or lymph node cells, taken before transplant. The receptors derive from a human donor who was the organ donor for an intestinal transplant.

The rearrangement uses TRBV2 and TRBJ2-1; D unresolved. CDR1 and CDR2 (germline): SNHLY, FYNNEI. V lost 0 bases to trimming and J lost 4 bases, with 7 bases between them. The CDR3 is 14 residues long. This CDR3 is CASSEAASYNEQFF. The CDR3 nucleotides read TGTGCCAGCAGTGAAGCTGCCAGTTACAATGAGCAGTTCTTC.

The rearrangement uses TRBV4-3 and TRBJ1-5; 9 bases match TRBD1. CDR3 length equals 15 residues. V shed 4 bases and J 4 bases; nucleotides not matched to a gene: 5. CDR1 is LGHNA, CDR2 YSLEER, per germline. The DNA of the CDR3 is TGCGCCAGCAGCCCGACAGGGGGACCGAATCAGCCCCAGCATTTT. Encoded protein: CASSPTGGPNQPQHF.

The rearrangement links TRBV5-1 to TRBJ1-2; D uncertain. V lost 2 bases, J lost 4 bases, and 9 bases lay in between. Germline CDR1 SGHRS, CDR2 YFSETQ. CDR3 size: 13 residues. CDR3 in amino acids: CASSFGQSYGYTF. CDR3 sequence (DNA): TGCGCCAGCAGCTTTGGGCAGAGCTATGGCTACACCTTC.

This clone came up a few times. This chain links TRBV5-1 with TRBJ2-1; 11 bases line up with TRBD2. From germline, CDR1 is SGHRS and CDR2 YFSETQ. This CDR3 has 14 residues. V was clipped by 1 base and J by 8 bases; unmatched bases: 2. The chain's CDR3 is CASSLTSGGYEQFF. CDR3 bases: TGCGCCAGCAGCTTGACTAGCGGGGGCTATGAGCAGTTCTTC. Full variable domain (rest looked up from reference TRBV5-1 and TRBJ2-1): KAGVTQTPRYLIKTRGQQVTLSCSPISGHRSVSWYQQTPGQGLQFLFEYFSETQRNKGNFPGRFSGRQFSNSRSEMNVSTLELGDSALYLCASSLTSGGYEQFFGPGTRLTVL.

The V gene is TRBV7-9, the J gene TRBJ2-5; D possibly corresponds to TRBD2 (6 bases). CDR3 length equals 13 residues. Germline V gene sequence: CDR1 SEHNR, CDR2 FQNEAQ (reference sequence). V was clipped by 5 bases and J by 5 bases, with 12 bases between them. CDR3 DNA sequence: TGTGCCAGCAGCCGCACGGGGGAGGAGACCCAGTACTTC. Encoded protein: CASSRTGEETQYF.

This clone was picked up a small number of times. The genes are TRBV4-3 and TRBJ1-5, with 7 nucleotides matching TRBD1. J was trimmed by 5 bases and V by 3 bases; bases with no gene match: 7. The germline CDR1 and CDR2 sequences are LGHNA and YSLEER. This CDR3 has 15 residues. The CDR3 reads CASSQDGTAYQPQHF. CDR3 in DNA: TGCGCCAGCAGCCAGGACGGGACAGCCTATCAGCCCCAGCATTTT.

V gene TRBV9 combines with J gene TRBJ2-1; TRBD2 matches 7 bases. CDR1 is SGDLS, CDR2 YYNGEE, per germline. This CDR3 contains 15 residues. V lost 4 bases, J lost 7 bases, and 11 bases stayed unmatched. The CDR3 DNA reads TGTGCCAGCAGCCTGACTAGCAGGTTCGAGAATGAGCAGTTCTTC. Its translation is CASSLTSRFENEQFF.

The genes are TRBV2 and TRBJ1-1, with TRBD1 as a possible D gene (6 bases). The length of the CDR3 is 13 residues. Germline CDR1 reads SNHLY; CDR2 reads FYNNEI. Trimming removed 6 bases from V and 4 bases from J, with 12 bases in between. The CDR3 reads CASSLRGATEAFF. In nucleotides, the CDR3 is TGTGCCAGCAGCCTCCGGGGGGCCACTGAAGCTTTCTTT.

The chain recombines TRBV5-6 with TRBJ1-1; tentatively, D is TRBD1 (5 bases). The CDR3 sequence is 12 residues long. V was pared by 3 bases and J by 7 bases, with 10 bases between. CDR1 is SGHDT, CDR2 YYEEEE, per germline. The CDR3 coding sequence is TGTGCCAGCAGCTGGGGGGACGATGAAGCTTTCTTT. Its translation: CASSWGDDEAFF.

CDR3 region: CASSLQRGYYNEQFF. For the CDR3, the DNA is TGCGCCAGCAGCCTCCAGCGGGGGTACTACAATGAGCAGTTCTTC. The chain joins TRBV4-3 to TRBJ2-1; 8 nucleotides match TRBD2. The CDR3 has 15 residues. V lost 4 bases, J lost 3 bases, and 5 bases stayed unmatched. Germline CDR1 reads LGHNA; CDR2 reads YSLEER.

The rearrangement uses TRBV5-1 and TRBJ2-1; D is undetermined. Deletions cut 0 bases from V and 8 bases from J, with 9 bases between. CDR3 length: 13 amino acids. Per germline, CDR1 SGHRS and CDR2 YFSETQ. The CDR3 is CASSLARMDEQFF. CDR3 DNA: TGCGCCAGCAGCTTGGCTAGGATGGATGAGCAGTTCTTC.

The chain recombines TRBV4-3 with TRBJ2-1, with 10 bases aligning to TRBD2. Trimming removed 5 bases from V and 0 bases from J; junction bases left unmatched: 4. CDR3 size: 16 residues. The germline CDR1 and CDR2 sequences are LGHNA and YSLEER. Here the CDR3 reads CASSALAGNSYNEQFF. In nucleotides, the CDR3 is TGCGCCAGCAGCGCACTAGCGGGGAACTCCTACAATGAGCAGTTCTTC.

The CDR3 DNA is TGCGCCAGCAGCCAAAGGGACAGGTCCTACGAGCAGTACTTC. Amino acids: CASSQRDRSYEQYF. The V gene is TRBV4-1, the J gene TRBJ2-7; TRBD1 matches at 8 bases. Germline values: CDR1 MGHRA, CDR2 YSYEKL. The CDR3 has 14 amino acids. J was trimmed by 1 base and V by 2 bases; bases with no gene match: 1.

The V and J genes are TRBV4-3 and TRBJ2-6; D call uncertain. This CDR3 contains 20 residues. Germline V CDR1 and CDR2: LGHNA, YSLEER. The germline V and J ends were trimmed by 0 bases and 0 bases, with 18 bases remaining between them. For the CDR3, the DNA is TGCGCCAGCAGCCAAGAGGTGTTATTCTCCCCTAACTCTGGGGCCAACGTCCTGACTTTC. Amino acids: CASSQEVLFSPNSGANVLTF.

This clone was counted only a few times. The chain employs TRBV28 and TRBJ1-4, with TRBD1 matching over 8 bases. Per germline, CDR1 MDHEN and CDR2 SYDVKM. CDR3 length: 15 residues. V shed 5 bases, J shed 8 bases, and the junction held 10 bases outside the gene matches. The CDR3 DNA sequence: TGTGCCAGCAGTCCCCTCCGGGACAGGCAAGAAAAACTGTTTTTT. It translates to CASSPLRDRQEKLFF. The full variable domain, its missing parts supplied by reference TRBV28 and TRBJ1-4, is DVKVTQSSRYLVKRTGEKVFLECVQDMDHENMFWYRQDPGLGLRLIYFSYDVKMKEKGDIPEGYSVSREKKERFSLILESASTNQTSMYLCASSPLRDRQEKLFFGSGTQLSVL.

The J gene is TRBJ1-5, the V gene TRBV27; D perhaps matches TRBD1 (6 bases). The CDR3 runs to 16 residues. The V gene lost 5 bases and the J gene lost 0 bases, with 14 bases spanning the gap. From germline, CDR1 is MNHEY and CDR2 SMNVEV (reference sequence). CDR3: CASSMTQGYSNQPQHF. CDR3 DNA: TGTGCCAGCAGTATGACACAGGGATATAGCAATCAGCCCCAGCATTTT.

V usage is TRBV11-3 and J usage is TRBJ2-7; no reliable D call. The V gene's germline CDR1 is SGHNT and CDR2 YENEEA. Trimming shortened V by 3 bases and J by 0 bases, and 12 bases separated the two germline ends. This CDR3 spans 15 amino acids. DNA for the CDR3: TGTGCCAGCAGCTTCCGACACCATCCCTCCTACGAGCAGTACTTC. This sequence encodes CASSFRHHPSYEQYF.

The rearrangement uses TRBV7-2 and TRBJ1-1, with D possibly matching TRBD1 (5 bases). Germline-derived CDR1 and CDR2 are SGHTA and FQGNSA. V gave up 3 bases and J gave up 5 bases, with 7 bases separating them. There are 12 residues in the CDR3. CDR3 amino acids: CASSFTGTEAFF. The CDR3 DNA reads TGTGCCAGCAGCTTTACAGGTACTGAAGCTTTCTTT. The complete variable domain, with remaining parts taken from reference TRBV7-2 and TRBJ1-1, reads GAGVSQSPSNKVTEKGKDVELRCDPISGHTALYWYRQSLGQGLEFLIYFQGNSAPDKSGLPSDRFSAERTGGSVSTLTIQRTQQEDSAVYLCASSFTGTEAFFGQGTRLTVV.